Below are 2 T cell receptor beta chains sequenced from a single sample in a study of spatial heterogeneity in lung cancer. Notes on the study in general: Tumor mutation count correlated with how many alpha and beta TCRs expanded intratumorally.

Their specific antigens are unknown. As to time point: sample taken at primary tumor resection. TCRdb re-analysed the 5' RACE reads in MiXCR, keeping a single row per CDR3 protein. The repertoire includes about 18,000 distinct CDR3 sequences, roughly 6.5% of them detected once, and about 3.5% sits in the top ten. This material consisted of lung tumor tissue, taken at surgery. These receptors all come from a female donor with early-stage non-small cell lung cancer.

This clonotype was seen more than once but under ten times. J is TRBJ2-3 and V is TRBV20-1, with 11 bases identical to TRBD2. In germline, CDR1 is DFQATT, CDR2 SNEGSKA (reference sequence). The V gene end was trimmed by 0 bases and the J gene end by 5 bases; junction bases not matched to a gene: 7. The CDR3 consists of 16 residues. CDR3 protein: CSARDSGRAFRDTQYF. The CDR3, as DNA: TGCAGTGCTAGAGATAGCGGGAGGGCCTTCCGAGATACGCAGTATTTT.

This clonotype has ten or more counts. The rearrangement links TRBV20-1 to TRBJ2-5; 7 bases match TRBD2. The CDR3 spans 15 residues. Per the germline V gene, CDR1 is DFQATT and CDR2 is SNEGSKA (reference sequence). The V gene end was trimmed by 3 bases and the J gene end by 7 bases; junction bases not matched to a gene: 14. CDR3 in amino acids: CSARGLTGGGMTQYF. The CDR3 DNA follows: TGCAGTGCTAGGGGACTAACGGGAGGCGGGATGACCCAGTACTTC.